This TCR beta chain is drawn from a study of blood T cell repertoires in COVID-19. Across the study: T cells, B-cell-depleted T cells, or PBMCs provided the cDNA or gDNA that served as material.

Between the trimmed V and J ends, which lost 5 bases and 6 bases, there was a span of 8 bases. CDR1 and CDR2 (germline): ENHRY, SYGVKD. The CDR3 loop spans 13 amino acids. Data came from immunoSEQ multiplex PCR; TCRdb stores just in-frame clones and leaves some out. Found here are roughly 100,000 clones, roughly 69% of them singletons; the top ten hold roughly 6%. This clone was recorded once. Sequencing was carried out using peripheral blood. This chain joins TRBV10-3 and TRBJ1-6; D may be TRBD1 (5 bases). The clonotype comes from a man at least 80 years old with acute or convalescent COVID-19. The CDR3 here is CAISSGGNSPLHF. CDR3 nucleotide sequence: TGTGCCATCAGTTCGGGGGGTAATTCACCCCTCCACTTT.